Presented here are 8 T cell receptor beta chains from one specimen sequenced in a study of blood T cells in healthy people across ages. The authors ran a second PCR of about 7 to 11 cycles using a sample-barcoded 5' primer and a J-beta primer mix. TCRdb passed the 5' RACE reads through MiXCR, listing each CDR3 protein once. The sample lists about 380,000 distinct CDR3 sequences; 45% to 60% were seen once. The specimen was blood. These receptors all come from a man aged 55-75 years in good health.

The chain employs TRBV7-9 and TRBJ1-1, with TRBD1 matching 10 bases. Germline assignment: CDR1 SEHNR and CDR2 FQNEAQ (reference sequence). The CDR3 runs 17 residues. Trimming took 4 bases from V and 8 from J; bases not matched to a gene: 16. CDR3 DNA sequence: TGTGCCAGCAGCTCCACACCAGGGACAGGGGAAAAGCGCGAAGCTTTCTTT. Protein sequence: CASSSTPGTGEKREAFF.

This clonotype came up a few times. This chain connects TRBV20-1 to TRBJ2-4; a weak D match, TRBD2 (5 bases). Germline CDR1 and CDR2: DFQATT and SNEGSKA (reference sequence). This CDR3 is built from 12 residues. Between the trimmed V and J ends, which lost 6 bases and 5 bases, there was a span of 11 bases. DNA of the CDR3: TGCAGTGCCGAAGGCGGGCAAAACATTCAGTACTTC. This gives the protein CSAEGGQNIQYF.

The gene calls are TRBV20-1 and TRBJ1-5; D is unclear. With 2 bases removed from V and 0 bases from J, the gap between germline ends came to 8 bases. The CDR3 loop spans 14 amino acids. Germline values: CDR1 DFQATT, CDR2 SNEGSKA (reference sequence). The DNA of the CDR3 is TGCAGTGCTAGACTTCGGGGTAGCAATCAGCCCCAGCATTTT. The encoded protein is CSARLRGSNQPQHF.

This chain connects TRBV20-1 to TRBJ2-1; unclear D gene. This CDR3 is 15 amino acids long. CDR1 is DFQATT, CDR2 SNEGSKA, per germline (reference sequence). The V gene lost 3 bases and the J gene lost 1 base, with 13 bases spanning the gap. This chain's CDR3 is CSARSLERSYNEQFF. Written as DNA, the CDR3 is TGCAGTGCTAGGTCCCTAGAGCGATCCTACAATGAGCAGTTCTTC.

The chain uses TRBV20-1 and TRBJ2-3; 7 bases are shared with TRBD1. V gave up 0 bases and J gave up 2 bases; unmatched junction bases: 5. Germline V gives CDR1 DFQATT, CDR2 SNEGSKA (reference sequence). There are 15 residues in the CDR3. The CDR3 DNA follows: TGCAGTGCTAGAGACCAGGGGGAACTCACAGATACGCAGTATTTT. This codes for CSARDQGELTDTQYF.

Details on this clonotype: The junction differs from germline at one of its ends, possibly a read error. This chain uses TRBV27 with TRBJ2-1; D might be TRBD1 or TRBD2, each matching 5 bases. The CDR3 length is 13 residues. In germline, CDR1 is MNHEY, CDR2 SMNVEV (reference sequence). CDR3 in amino acids: CANSRGTNNEQFF. The CDR3 bases are TGTGCCAACAGTCGAGGGACGAACAATGAGCAGTTCTTC.

For the CDR3, the DNA is TGTGCCACCAGTGACAAAAATGAGCAGTTCTTC. Translating it yields CATSDKNEQFF. The V and J genes are TRBV24-1 and TRBJ2-1; D is unclear. This CDR3 is 11 amino acids long. Deletions cut 4 bases from V and 7 bases from J, with 4 bases between. Germline V gene data show CDR1 as KGHDR and CDR2 as SFDVKD.

By frequency in the sample, this clonotype is medium-sized. J is TRBJ2-1 and V is TRBV28; 9 bases line up with TRBD2. J lost 7 bases, V lost 2 bases, and 21 bases had no gene match. CDR3 length equals 20 residues. Per the germline V gene, CDR1 is MDHEN and CDR2 is SYDVKM. This CDR3 is CASSLRGPVAGDVIMNEQFF. Written as DNA, the CDR3 is TGTGCCAGCAGTTTAAGAGGCCCCGTAGCGGGAGATGTGATTATGAATGAGCAGTTCTTC.